This entry is about one T cell receptor (beta chain). Its antigen is currently unknown. This sample stems from a study of shared clonotypes between healthy human individuals. General study findings and limits: The genetic and exposure-history diversity represented was limited by few donors. Naive subsets generally had larger estimated richness than memory subsets.

The authors distributed each subset's genomic DNA evenly over several immunoSEQ plates. Using immunoSEQ multiplex PCR, the repertoire was profiled, and TCRdb retains in-frame clones only, with some absent. The sample has approximately 2.5 million clones, more than 90% seen once. None of the donors, who were healthy HIV-negative adults, had recently had acute infections or vaccinations. CDR3 size: 16 residues. Trimming took 0 bases from V and 1 from J, leaving 13 bases between them. Germline CDR1 ENHRY, CDR2 SYGVKD. The specimen was naive CD4+ T cells sorted from blood. Noted subset: CD45RA+ positively selected. This rearrangement joins TRBV10-3 to TRBJ2-7; D uncertain. The TCR sequence derives from a man aged 18 to 30 in good health. Here the CDR3 DNA reads TGTGCCATCAGTGAGTCGAACGCAGGCGGTTCCTACGAGCAGTACTTC. As protein: CAISESNAGGSYEQYF.